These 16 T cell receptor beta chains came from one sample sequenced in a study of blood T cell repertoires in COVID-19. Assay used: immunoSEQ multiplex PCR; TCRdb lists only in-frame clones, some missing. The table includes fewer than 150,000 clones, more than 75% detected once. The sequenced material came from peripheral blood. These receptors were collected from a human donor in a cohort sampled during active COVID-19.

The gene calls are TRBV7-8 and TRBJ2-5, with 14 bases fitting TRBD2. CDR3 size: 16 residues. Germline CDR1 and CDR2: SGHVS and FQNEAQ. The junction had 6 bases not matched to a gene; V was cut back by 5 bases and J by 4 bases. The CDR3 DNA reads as TGTGCCAGCAGCAGGACTAGCGGGGGGAGGAGAGAGACCCAGTACTTC. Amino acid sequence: CASSRTSGGRRETQYF.

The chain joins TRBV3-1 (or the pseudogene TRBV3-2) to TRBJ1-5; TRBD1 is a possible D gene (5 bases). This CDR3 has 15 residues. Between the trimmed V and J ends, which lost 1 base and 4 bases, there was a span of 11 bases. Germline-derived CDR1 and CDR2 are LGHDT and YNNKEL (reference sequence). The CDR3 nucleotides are TGTGCCAGCAGCCAAGGAGCAAAGGGGAATCAGCCCCAGCATTTT. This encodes CASSQGAKGNQPQHF.

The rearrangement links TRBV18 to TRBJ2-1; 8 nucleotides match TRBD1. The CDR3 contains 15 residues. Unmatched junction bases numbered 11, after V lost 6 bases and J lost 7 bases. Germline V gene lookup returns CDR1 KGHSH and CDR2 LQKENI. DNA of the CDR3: TGTGCCAGCTCGACCCGGACAGGGTCGGATAATGAGCAGTTCTTC. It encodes CASSTRTGSDNEQFF.

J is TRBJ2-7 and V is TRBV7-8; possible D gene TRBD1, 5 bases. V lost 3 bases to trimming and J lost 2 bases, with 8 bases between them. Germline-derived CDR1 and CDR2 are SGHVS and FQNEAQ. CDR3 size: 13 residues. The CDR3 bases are TGTGCCAGCAGCTTCGGCAGGGCCTACGAGCAGTACTTC. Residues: CASSFGRAYEQYF.

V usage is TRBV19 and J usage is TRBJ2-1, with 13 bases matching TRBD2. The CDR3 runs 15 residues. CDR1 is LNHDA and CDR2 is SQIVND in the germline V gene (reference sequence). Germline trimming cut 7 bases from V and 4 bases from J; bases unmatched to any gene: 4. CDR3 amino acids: CASKTSGRQYNEQFF. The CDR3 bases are TGTGCCAGTAAGACTAGCGGGAGGCAGTACAATGAGCAGTTCTTC.

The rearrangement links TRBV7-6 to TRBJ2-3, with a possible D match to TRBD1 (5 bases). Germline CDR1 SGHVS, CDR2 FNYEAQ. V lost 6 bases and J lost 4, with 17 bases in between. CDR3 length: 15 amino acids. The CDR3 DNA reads TGTGCCAGCAGACTTGGGGCAGGATGGTCAGATACGCAGTATTTT. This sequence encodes CASRLGAGWSDTQYF.

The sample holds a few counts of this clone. The CDR3 reads CASSEDRGTNYGYTF. DNA for the CDR3: TGCGCCAGCAGTGAGGATCGGGGGACTAACTATGGCTACACCTTC. The chain carries TRBV10-2 and TRBJ1-2, with D tentatively TRBD1 (5 bases). This CDR3 region has 15 residues. Trimming took 2 bases from V and 0 from J, leaving 10 bases between them. Germline V CDR1 and CDR2: WSHSY, SAAADI.

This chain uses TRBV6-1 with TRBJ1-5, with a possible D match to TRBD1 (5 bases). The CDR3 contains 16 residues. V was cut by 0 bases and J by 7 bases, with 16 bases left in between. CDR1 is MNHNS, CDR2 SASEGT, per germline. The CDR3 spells CASSEAGVGSGQPQHF. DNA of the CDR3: TGTGCCAGCAGTGAAGCGGGGGTGGGCAGCGGGCAGCCCCAGCATTTT.

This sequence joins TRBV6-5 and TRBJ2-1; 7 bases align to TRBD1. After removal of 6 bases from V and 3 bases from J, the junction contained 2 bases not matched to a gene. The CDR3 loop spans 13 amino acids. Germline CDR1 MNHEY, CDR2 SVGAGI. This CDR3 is CASRGQNYNEQFF. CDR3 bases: TGTGCCAGCAGGGGACAGAACTACAATGAGCAGTTCTTC.

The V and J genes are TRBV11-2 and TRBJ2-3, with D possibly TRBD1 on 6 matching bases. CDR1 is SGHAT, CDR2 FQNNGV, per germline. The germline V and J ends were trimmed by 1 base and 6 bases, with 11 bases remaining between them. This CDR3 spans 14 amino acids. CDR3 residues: CASSLGKGVDTQYF. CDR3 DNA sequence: TGTGCCAGCAGCTTAGGAAAGGGGGTCGATACGCAGTATTTT.

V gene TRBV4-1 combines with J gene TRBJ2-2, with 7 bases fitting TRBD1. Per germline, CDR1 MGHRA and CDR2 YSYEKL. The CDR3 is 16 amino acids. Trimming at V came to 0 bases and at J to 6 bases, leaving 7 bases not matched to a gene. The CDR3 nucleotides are TGCGCCAGCAGCCAAGAGGGTCGGCAGGGGGCCGGGGAGCTGTTTTTT. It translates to CASSQEGRQGAGELFF.

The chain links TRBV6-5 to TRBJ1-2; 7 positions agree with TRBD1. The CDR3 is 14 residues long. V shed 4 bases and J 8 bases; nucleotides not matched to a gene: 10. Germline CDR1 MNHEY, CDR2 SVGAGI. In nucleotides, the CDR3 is TGTGCCAGCAGTTCCAAAACAGGGGTGGGCGGCTACACCTTC. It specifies CASSSKTGVGGYTF.

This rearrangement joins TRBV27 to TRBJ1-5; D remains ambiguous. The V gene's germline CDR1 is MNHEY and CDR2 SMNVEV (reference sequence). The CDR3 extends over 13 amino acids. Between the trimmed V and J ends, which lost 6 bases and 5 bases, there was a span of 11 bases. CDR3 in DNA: TGTGCCAGCAGGGATCAGGTGGATCAGCCCCAGCATTTT. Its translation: CASRDQVDQPQHF.

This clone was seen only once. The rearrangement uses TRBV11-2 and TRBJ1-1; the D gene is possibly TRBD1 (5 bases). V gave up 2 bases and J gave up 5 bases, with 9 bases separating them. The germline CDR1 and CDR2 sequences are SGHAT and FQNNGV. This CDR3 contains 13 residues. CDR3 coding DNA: TGTGCCAGCAGCTTACAGGGCGGAACTGAAGCTTTCTTT. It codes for CASSLQGGTEAFF. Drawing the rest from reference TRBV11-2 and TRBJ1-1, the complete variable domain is EAGVAQSPRYKIIEKRQSVAFWCNPISGHATLYWYQQILGQGPKLLIQFQNNGVVDDSQLPKDRFSAERLKGVDSTLKIQPAKLEDSAVYLCASSLQGGTEAFFGQGTRLTVV.

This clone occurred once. The CDR3 loop reads CASRSSSGGYNEQFF. The DNA for the CDR3 is TGCGCCAGCAGGTCGTCTAGCGGAGGCTACAATGAGCAGTTCTTC. The genes are TRBV10-2 and TRBJ2-1; 7 nucleotides line up with TRBD2. This CDR3 region has 15 residues. V shed 6 bases and J 3 bases; nucleotides not matched to a gene: 8. CDR1 WSHSY and CDR2 SAAADI come from the germline V gene.

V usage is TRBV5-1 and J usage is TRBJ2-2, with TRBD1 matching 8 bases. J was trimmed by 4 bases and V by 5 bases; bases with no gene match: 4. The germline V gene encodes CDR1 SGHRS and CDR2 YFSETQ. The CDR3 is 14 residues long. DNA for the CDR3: TGCGCCAGCAGAGGACAGGGAGGCACCGGGGAGCTGTTTTTT. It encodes CASRGQGGTGELFF.